This T cell receptor (beta chain) was sequenced in a study of blood T cell repertoires in COVID-19. Study-wide background: PBMCs, B-cell-depleted T cells, or T cells were the source of the cDNA or gDNA that made up the material.

The data were produced by immunoSEQ multiplex PCR, yet TCRdb's version contains in-frame clones alone and is incomplete. This sample has over 250,000 clones, with more than 90% found just once. Looked up from germline, CDR1 is MNHEY and CDR2 is SVGAGI. Between the trimmed V and J ends, which lost 6 bases and 0 bases, there was a span of 15 bases. The CDR3 covers 15 residues. The study recruited people aged 18 to 89 years across 20 to 30 US areas. Cohort 3 recovery required two negative PCRs, clearance, or symptom resolution. The genes are TRBV6-5 and TRBJ2-7; D is possibly TRBD1 (6 bases). Sample: PBMCs or T cells enriched from blood (not recorded which). The sequence came from a man in his 60s who had recovered from COVID-19. CDR3 nucleotide sequence: TGTGCCAGCAGATCGGACCAGGGGAGCTCCTACGAGCAGTACTTC. It translates to CASRSDQGSSYEQYF.